The 26 T cell receptor beta chains given below trace back to one sample, sequenced in a study of post-analysis software for immune sequencing data. These TCRs' antigens remain unknown. Study results and limitations: In patients, TRBV5-6, TRBV5-1 and TRBV20-1 belonged to roughly 5 TRBV segments found more frequently than in controls.

Unique molecular identifiers featured in each of the TCR beta cDNA libraries. From the PCR reads, TCRdb called clonotypes with MiXCR, one entry per CDR3 protein. The sample includes approximately 690,000 distinct CDR3 sequences, around 60% of them seen just once. What was sequenced was blood. These receptors came from a girl between 2 and 10 years old with multiple sclerosis.

The V and J genes are TRBV4-3 and TRBJ2-2; tentatively, D is TRBD2 (6 bases). V lost 3 bases and J 1 base, leaving 9 bases between the germline ends. The CDR3 is made up of 15 amino acids. Germline loops: CDR1 LGHNA, CDR2 YSLEER. The CDR3 loop reads CASSQWRGNTGELFF. The CDR3 DNA reads as TGCGCCAGCAGCCAGTGGCGGGGGAACACCGGGGAGCTGTTTTTT.

The V call is TRBV7-9, the J call TRBJ2-7, with D uncertain. In germline, CDR1 is SEHNR, CDR2 FQNEAQ (reference sequence). CDR3 size: 13 residues. V lost 2 bases, J lost 2 bases, and 7 bases lay in between. This CDR3 is CASSLIIAYEQYF. The CDR3 nucleotides read TGTGCCAGCAGCTTAATAATAGCCTACGAGCAGTACTTC.

This clonotype showed up just a few times. The chain has TRBV7-9 and TRBJ2-3, with 13 nucleotides matching TRBD2. The germline gives CDR1 SEHNR, CDR2 FQNEAQ (reference sequence). V shed 0 bases, J shed 3 bases, and the junction held 0 bases outside the gene matches. This CDR3 region has 16 residues. CDR3 sequence (DNA): TGTGCCAGCAGCTTAGCGACTAGCGGGAGGACAGATACGCAGTATTTT. Translation: CASSLATSGRTDTQYF.

The V gene is TRBV2, the J gene TRBJ2-1; 14 bases match TRBD2. V lost 6 bases to trimming and J lost 9 bases; unmatched junction nucleotides: 13. The CDR3 runs to 17 residues. Germline V gene sequence: CDR1 SNHLY, CDR2 FYNNEI. CDR3 in DNA: TGTGCCAGCAGCTCCCCGGGACTAGCGGGAGTTGGAGCTGAGCAGTTCTTC. Translating gives CASSSPGLAGVGAEQFF. Using reference TRBV2 and TRBJ2-1 for the parts outside the CDR3, the full variable domain is EPEVTQTPSHQVTQMGQEVILRCVPISNHLYFYWYRQILGQKVEFLVSFYNNEISEKSEIFDDQFSVERPDGSNFTLKIRSTKLEDSAMYFCASSSPGLAGVGAEQFFGPGTRLTVL.

The chain carries TRBV6-2 or TRBV6-3 and TRBJ1-5, with 11 positions matching TRBD1. V lost 7 bases and J lost 2; bases outside the gene matches: 7. This CDR3 is 16 amino acids long. Germline V gene data show CDR1 as MNHEY and CDR2 as SVGEGT. The CDR3 nucleotides read TGTGCCAGCACCGGACAGGGGGCCGTCGGCAATCAGCCCCAGCATTTT. Residues: CASTGQGAVGNQPQHF.

In DNA, the CDR3 is TGCAGCGTCCCCGGGACAGGGGTATGGGAGCAGTACTTC. Its translation is CSVPGTGVWEQYF. This chain joins TRBV29-1 and TRBJ2-7, with TRBD1 identical over 10 bases. CDR3 length equals 13 residues. V lost 6 bases, J lost 7 bases, and 9 bases stayed unmatched. From germline, CDR1 is SQVTM and CDR2 ANQGSEA.

This clonotype was detected only a few times. For the CDR3, the DNA is TGTGCCAGCAGCTTAGCAGGCAGGGCGACCTCCAATGAGCAGTTCTTC. Its translation: CASSLAGRATSNEQFF. The chain is built from TRBV7-6 and TRBJ2-1, with a tentative D call TRBD1 (5 bases). The V end was cut by 0 bases, the J end by 6 bases, with 15 bases between. Germline CDR1 SGHVS, CDR2 FNYEAQ. The CDR3 totals 16 residues.

This chain uses TRBV6-1 with TRBJ1-2, with TRBD1 identical over 7 bases. V was clipped by 3 bases and J by 6 bases; unmatched bases: 13. In germline, CDR1 is MNHNS, CDR2 SASEGT. The CDR3 is 16 residues long. The CDR3 sequence: CASSDPLTGRGDGYTF. The CDR3 nucleotides read TGTGCCAGCAGTGACCCTTTGACAGGGCGGGGCGATGGCTACACCTTC.

The rearrangement uses TRBV4-1 and TRBJ2-3; D is perhaps TRBD1 (5 bases). The V gene's germline CDR1 is MGHRA and CDR2 YSYEKL. The CDR3 covers 15 residues. V was trimmed by 1 base and J by 0 bases, leaving 8 bases between them. CDR3 region: CASSQGTKSTDTQYF. Here the CDR3 DNA reads TGCGCCAGCAGCCAAGGGACAAAAAGCACAGATACGCAGTATTTT.

The chain recombines TRBV5-1 with TRBJ2-5, with 9 bases identical to TRBD2. Per the germline V gene, CDR1 is SGHRS and CDR2 is YFSETQ. The CDR3 is 16 residues long. V gave up 1 base and J gave up 2 bases; unmatched junction bases: 6. CDR3: CASSLLAGVPQETQYF. The CDR3 DNA sequence: TGCGCCAGCAGCTTGTTAGCGGGGGTCCCTCAAGAGACCCAGTACTTC.

This clonotype was counted a single time. The chain joins TRBV4-1 to TRBJ2-7; D gene ambiguous. CDR1 is MGHRA and CDR2 is YSYEKL in the germline V gene. The V and J ends lost 1 base and 4 bases respectively, with 14 bases between them. There are 15 residues in the CDR3. Written as DNA, the CDR3 is TGCGCCAGCAGCCAAGGAAGAACCCCTGGTTACGAGCAGTACTTC. Amino acid sequence: CASSQGRTPGYEQYF.

The chain couples TRBV20-1 to TRBJ2-1; 7 bases map to TRBD2. The CDR3 runs to 16 residues. The V gene end was trimmed by 0 bases and the J gene end by 1 base; junction bases not matched to a gene: 6. The germline V gene encodes CDR1 DFQATT and CDR2 SNEGSKA (reference sequence). The CDR3 is CSAREPAGGSYNEQFF. CDR3 DNA sequence: TGCAGTGCTAGAGAGCCAGCCGGGGGGTCCTACAATGAGCAGTTCTTC.

This clonotype was detected once. The junction and the germline gene differ at one end; a read error may be behind it. The V and J genes are TRBV12-3 or TRBV12-4 and TRBJ2-5, with a weak D call TRBD1 (7 bases). CDR3 length equals 14 residues. In DNA, the CDR3 is TGTACCAGCAGCCCCGCGGGACAGCAAGAGACCCAGTACTTC. The encoded protein is CTSSPAGQQETQYF.

This chain connects TRBV5-1 to TRBJ2-1; tentatively, D is TRBD1 (5 bases). Trimming stripped 4 bases from V and 10 bases from J, with 9 bases between. The length of the CDR3 is 11 residues. Germline CDR1 SGHRS, CDR2 YFSETQ. Here the CDR3 reads CASSKTAEQFF. The CDR3 coding sequence is TGCGCCAGCAGCAAGACAGCCGAGCAGTTCTTC.

The chain joins TRBV10-3 to TRBJ2-3; no clear D. Trimming removed 8 bases at V and 0 bases at J, with 12 bases between. Germline CDR1 and CDR2: ENHRY and SYGVKD. This CDR3 comprises 14 residues. The CDR3 loop is CAIGGSSSTDTQYF. DNA for the CDR3: TGTGCCATCGGCGGCAGCTCGAGCACAGATACGCAGTATTTT.

This clonotype was detected once. J is TRBJ2-4 and V is TRBV5-1, with 12 bases lining up with TRBD2. Germline V lookup: CDR1 SGHRS, CDR2 YFSETQ. The CDR3 covers 15 residues. The V segment lost 4 bases and the J segment 4 bases; nucleotides outside the gene matches: 3. The CDR3 here is CASSGGLAGKNIQYF. CDR3 DNA sequence: TGCGCCAGCAGCGGAGGACTAGCGGGGAAAAACATTCAGTACTTC.

In DNA, the CDR3 is TGCGCCAGCAGCTTTGGGGACAGGGGGTCCGATACGCAGTATTTT. Protein sequence: CASSFGDRGSDTQYF. The genes are TRBV5-1 and TRBJ2-3; 11 positions match TRBD1. This CDR3 contains 15 residues. V dropped 2 bases and J dropped 6; count of bases not matched to a gene: 5. CDR1 and CDR2 from the germline V gene are SGHRS and YFSETQ.

CDR3 DNA: TGTGCCAGCTCACCACCGGCGAACTTGGAAGGGAACACTGAAGCTTTCTTT. Translating gives CASSPPANLEGNTEAFF. The chain couples TRBV18 to TRBJ1-1; D uncertain. This CDR3 comprises 17 residues. The V gene lost 0 bases and the J gene lost 1 base, with 15 bases spanning the gap. Germline CDR1 reads KGHSH; CDR2 reads LQKENI.

The V call is TRBV10-3, the J call TRBJ2-7; 9 nucleotides agree with TRBD2. Germline CDR1 reads ENHRY; CDR2 reads SYGVKD. Trimming at V came to 0 bases and at J to 5 bases, leaving 2 bases not matched to a gene. The CDR3 is 14 residues long. CDR3 DNA: TGTGCCATCAGTGAGTCTAGCGGGAGCAACGAGCAGTACTTC. Protein: CAISESSGSNEQYF.

This clonotype was observed a handful of times. V and J are TRBV10-3 and TRBJ2-1; 13 nucleotides agree with TRBD2. V lost 11 bases and J lost 7; bases outside the gene matches: 5. CDR3 length equals 13 residues. CDR1 and CDR2 from the germline V gene are ENHRY and SYGVKD. The CDR3 coding sequence is TGTGCCGCCGGGACTAGCGGGGCTAATGAGCAGTTCTTC. Translation: CAAGTSGANEQFF.

The chain has TRBV7-2 and TRBJ2-5; 7 nucleotides line up with TRBD2. The CDR3 contains 15 residues. J lost 2 bases, V lost 5 bases, and 8 bases had no gene match. Germline V gives CDR1 SGHTA, CDR2 FQGNSA. CDR3 sequence reads: CASSPGGRTQETQYF. In DNA form, the CDR3 reads TGTGCCAGCAGCCCGGGGGGACGTACACAAGAGACCCAGTACTTC.

There are a few counts of this clonotype. V and J are TRBV10-3 and TRBJ2-5; 9 bases agree with TRBD2. V lost 4 bases to trimming and J lost 6 bases; unmatched junction nucleotides: 12. Germline CDR1 is ENHRY and CDR2 is SYGVKD. CDR3 length: 16 residues. CDR3 nucleotide sequence: TGTGCCATCAGTGGTTCTCGCGGGGGGGCCATAAAGACCCAGTACTTC. Translating gives CAISGSRGGAIKTQYF.

This clonotype was found a few times. This chain uses TRBV7-3 with TRBJ2-1, with D perhaps matching TRBD1 or TRBD2 (5 bases each). Trimming removed 0 bases at V and 5 bases at J, with 11 bases between. The CDR3 spans 15 residues. CDR1 SGHTA and CDR2 FQGTGA come from the germline V gene. The CDR3 region is CASSLTRDPDNEQFF. As DNA, the CDR3 is TGTGCCAGCAGCTTAACCCGGGACCCCGACAATGAGCAGTTCTTC.

This clonotype was counted between two and nine times. This chain uses TRBV20-1 with TRBJ2-5; 9 bases match TRBD2. Losses at the gene ends were 1 base for V and 7 bases for J; bases not matched to a gene: 13. In germline, CDR1 is DFQATT, CDR2 SNEGSKA (reference sequence). The CDR3 totals 16 residues. The DNA for the CDR3 is TGCAGTGCTAGAGCTCCTGTACGAGCGGGAGGAAGGACCCAGTACTTC. Its protein product is CSARAPVRAGGRTQYF.

This clonotype has more than one count but fewer than ten. The CDR3 loop is CASSQVLAGGTDTQYF. The CDR3 DNA sequence: TGTGCCAGCAGCCAAGTTTTAGCGGGGGGCACAGATACGCAGTATTTT. This sequence joins TRBV3-1 and TRBJ2-3; TRBD2 matches at 9 bases. J lost 1 base, V lost 1 base, and 3 bases had no gene match. The CDR3 sequence is 16 residues long. Germline lookup yields CDR1 LGHDT and CDR2 YNNKEL (reference sequence).

The chain joins TRBV5-6 to TRBJ2-7; no reliable D call. The end of the DNA is better explained by TRBJ2-5, so the J call may be wrong. Germline V lookup: CDR1 SGHDT, CDR2 YYEEEE. The CDR3 is made up of 17 amino acids. The CDR3 DNA follows: TGTGCCAGCACCAGCATCTACGCCGGGCCCTGGGGAGAGACCCAGTACTTC. It specifies CASTSIYAGPWGETQYF.